A single sample is the source of the 17 T cell receptor beta chains below, sequenced in a study of T cells in tumors after PD-1 blockade. The sample's time point: second of two post-therapy site-matched biopsies 2 to 3 months apart. Method: immunoSEQ multiplex PCR; TCRdb's copy keeps in-frame clones and lacks some. The sample records more than 8,000 clones, approximately 62% being singletons. The sample here was tumor tissue, taken after anti-PD-1 treatment. The receptor set was obtained from a human donor with basal cell carcinoma.

The chain recombines TRBV24-1 with TRBJ2-3; D may be TRBD1 or TRBD2 (5 bases each). Germline V gives CDR1 KGHDR, CDR2 SFDVKD. V was shortened by 10 bases and J by 2 bases, with 9 bases between the two germline ends. The CDR3 consists of 12 residues. The CDR3 region has the DNA TGTGCCACAGCCGGGACCACAGATACGCAGTATTTT. Translating gives CATAGTTDTQYF.

The chain recombines TRBV4-1 with TRBJ2-3; 10 bases fit TRBD2. J lost 3 bases, V lost 1 base, and 4 bases had no gene match. CDR3 length: 16 amino acids. CDR1 and CDR2 (germline): MGHRA, YSYEKL. The CDR3 loop reads CASSQASGGATDTQYF. CDR3 DNA: TGCGCCAGCAGCCAAGCCAGCGGGGGGGCAACAGATACGCAGTATTTT.

The chain carries TRBV2 and TRBJ2-2, with D perhaps TRBD1 (5 bases). The CDR3 is 14 residues long. Germline loops: CDR1 SNHLY, CDR2 FYNNEI. Trimming removed 11 bases from V and 6 bases from J, with 19 bases in between. The CDR3 nucleotides are TGTGCCGGAAGCAGGAAGGGGTCACCCGGGGAGCTGTTTTTT. Its protein is CAGSRKGSPGELFF. The full variable domain, its missing parts supplied by reference TRBV2 and TRBJ2-2, is EPEVTQTPSHQVTQMGQEVILRCVPISNHLYFYWYRQILGQKVEFLVSFYNNEISEKSEIFDDQFSVERPDGSNFTLKIRSTKLEDSAMYFCAGSRKGSPGELFFGEGSRLTVL.

J is TRBJ2-1 and V is TRBV6-4; maybe TRBD1 (6 bases). There are 16 residues in the CDR3. V shed 4 bases and J shed 6 bases, with 19 bases lying between them. Looked up from germline, CDR1 is MRHNA and CDR2 is SNTAGT. DNA for the CDR3: TGTGCCAGCAGTGGGGCTCCGGGACCAGGGGCCAATGAGCAGTTCTTC. Protein: CASSGAPGPGANEQFF.

J is TRBJ1-4 and V is TRBV20-1, with D tentatively TRBD1 (5 bases). The V end lost 3 bases, the J end lost 5 bases, and 10 bases lay between the germline ends. Germline V lookup: CDR1 DFQATT, CDR2 SNEGSKA (reference sequence). This CDR3 spans 13 amino acids. CDR3 loop: CSASRGANEKLFF. The CDR3 DNA reads TGCAGTGCTAGTCGAGGGGCCAATGAAAAACTGTTTTTT.

This chain joins TRBV20-1 and TRBJ2-3; 7 bases are a match to TRBD2. Trimming at V came to 3 bases and at J to 0 bases, leaving 9 bases not matched to a gene. CDR1 is DFQATT, CDR2 SNEGSKA, per germline (reference sequence). There are 16 residues in the CDR3. The CDR3 here is CSASPPSGTSTDTQYF. CDR3 bases: TGCAGTGCTAGTCCTCCTAGCGGTACTAGCACAGATACGCAGTATTTT.

The chain combines TRBV1 with TRBJ2-3; the DNA was not compared with TRBD2, the D call given in the table. TRBV1 is a pseudogene segment. The CDR3 is 17 residues long. CDR3 sequence (DNA): TGCACCAGCAGCCAAGATCGGTTGACTAGTCCTTCCCTTGAACGGTATTTT. The encoded protein is CTSSQDRLTSPSLERYF.

This clone was found a few times. The chain carries TRBV5-6 and TRBJ2-5, with 7 bases that match TRBD2. The CDR3 runs 18 residues. CDR1 SGHDT and CDR2 YYEEEE come from the germline V gene. J lost 4 bases, V lost 0 bases, and 15 bases had no gene match. For the CDR3, the DNA is TGTGCCAGCAGCTTGGCCGAGCCAACGGGGGGTAGGAGAGAGACCCAGTACTTC. Residues: CASSLAEPTGGRRETQYF.

The chain is built from TRBV3-1 (or the pseudogene TRBV3-2) and TRBJ1-2; D ambiguous. Trimming shortened V by 5 bases and J by 2 bases, and 9 bases separated the two germline ends. The germline V gene encodes CDR1 LGHDT and CDR2 YNNKEL (reference sequence). CDR3 length: 13 amino acids. The DNA of the CDR3 is TGTGCCAGCAGCGGCTTGGTGAACTATGGCTACACCTTC. It encodes CASSGLVNYGYTF.

This clone appeared a few times. The gene calls are TRBV5-1 and TRBJ1-3; unclear D gene. Germline lookup yields CDR1 SGHRS and CDR2 YFSETQ. Trimming removed 0 bases from V and 0 bases from J, with 10 bases in between. The CDR3 runs to 16 residues. DNA of the CDR3: TGCGCCAGCAGCTTGGGGGCAGGTTCCTCTGGAAACACCATATATTTT. Encoded protein: CASSLGAGSSGNTIYF.

This clone is judged large. The CDR3 coding sequence is TGTGCCAGCAGCTTGTCCTTACGAAGGGAAGGGAACACTGAAGCTTTCTTT. It specifies CASSLSLRREGNTEAFF. The chain uses TRBV5-6 and TRBJ1-1; D remains ambiguous. V was trimmed by 1 base and J by 1 base, leaving 17 bases between them. CDR1 and CDR2 from the germline V gene are SGHDT and YYEEEE. The CDR3 runs 17 residues.

There are a few counts of this clone. CDR3 nucleotides: TGTGCCAGCAGTGAATATAGGGGGAACACTGAAGCTTTCTTT. Translation: CASSEYRGNTEAFF. The chain joins TRBV6-1 to TRBJ1-1; tentatively, D is TRBD1 (5 bases). CDR1 MNHNS and CDR2 SASEGT come from the germline V gene. V gave up 2 bases and J gave up 1 base, with 8 bases separating them. This CDR3 has 14 amino acids.

This clone has just a few counts. The chain recombines TRBV7-9 with TRBJ1-2; 9 nucleotides agree with TRBD1. The germline V gene has CDR1 SEHNR and CDR2 FQNEAQ (reference sequence). With 3 bases clipped from V and 3 bases from J, the junction kept 5 bases outside the gene matches. The CDR3 totals 15 residues. In DNA form, the CDR3 reads TGTGCCAGCAGCTTTACAGGGGGCGCTCACTATGGCTACACCTTC. This sequence encodes CASSFTGGAHYGYTF.

The gene calls are TRBV6-5 and TRBJ2-7; TRBD2 might be the D (6 bases). With 7 bases removed from V and 2 bases from J, the gap between germline ends came to 9 bases. The CDR3 runs to 12 residues. Per the germline V gene, CDR1 is MNHEY and CDR2 is SVGAGI. CDR3 protein: CASTPGAYEQYF. The CDR3, as DNA: TGTGCCAGCACCCCGGGGGCCTACGAGCAGTACTTC.

The genes are TRBV4-1 and TRBJ2-7; TRBD1 is a possible D gene (5 bases). Germline assignment: CDR1 MGHRA and CDR2 YSYEKL. The CDR3 contains 13 residues. Trimming removed 6 bases from V and 6 bases from J, with 15 bases in between. The CDR3 here is CASRGRASAEQYF. The DNA of the CDR3 is TGCGCCAGCAGGGGCAGGGCCTCAGCCGAGCAGTACTTC.

This sequence joins TRBV15 and TRBJ2-3; 9 positions match TRBD2. The V and J ends lost 5 bases and 1 base, in that order; junction bases with no gene match: 13. The V gene's germline CDR1 is LNHNV and CDR2 YYDKDF (reference sequence). This CDR3 spans 18 amino acids. CDR3 sequence reads: CATSPGRGGGAGTDTQYF. The CDR3 DNA reads as TGTGCCACCAGCCCAGGGAGGGGCGGGGGGGCCGGCACAGATACGCAGTATTTT.

This clone was recorded only once. This chain uses TRBV13 with TRBJ1-1; D is perhaps TRBD1 (6 bases). Germline values: CDR1 PRHDT, CDR2 FYEKMQ (reference sequence). There are 18 residues in the CDR3. Trimming took 1 base from V and 3 from J, leaving 21 bases between them. In DNA, the CDR3 is TGTGCCAGCAGCTTAGATAGTTGGGGCAGGGGAGTGGACACTGAAGCTTTCTTT. Residues: CASSLDSWGRGVDTEAFF.